The 21 T cell receptor gamma chains in this list originate from one sample, sequenced in a study of gamma delta lymphoproliferative disorders and STAT genes. Genomic DNA from isolated PBMCs served as the sequencing template. TCRdb re-called clones from the multiplex PCR reads via CATT. The sample has 1,500 to 2,000 gamma-chain clones, 9.5% to 10% seen once. The sample taken for sequencing was blood. Source of these receptors: a human donor in good health.

This clone was observed a handful of times. The protein held in TCRdb is that of a much larger clone and does not match this DNA's translation at residue 7, likely because of a read error; the protein shown is translated from the DNA. The sample has other DNA sequences that encode this CDR3 too. The chain has TRGV9 and TRGJP. The J gene, absent from TCRdb, was called here by matching the DNA to germline. The CDR3 covers 16 residues. Germline-derived CDR1 and CDR2 are GITISATS and ISYDGTV (reference sequence). Unmatched junction bases numbered 2, after V lost 1 base and J lost 5 bases. CDR3: CALWEVKELGKKIKVF. The CDR3 nucleotides read TGTGCCTTGTGGGAGGTAAAAGAGTTGGGCAAAAAAATCAAGGTATTT.

This clone has just a few counts. One junction end does not reproduce the germline sequence, and a read error may be involved. The chain uses TRGV4 and TRGJ1 or TRGJ2. TCRdb lists no J gene, so it was determined here by aligning the DNA to germline. The CDR3 totals 13 residues. Germline V CDR1 and CDR2: EGSTGY, YDSYTSSV. The CDR3 DNA follows: TGTGCCGCCTGGGGGATGAATTATTATAAGAAACTCTTT. This sequence encodes CAAWGMNYYKKLF.

This clone was counted a single time. In DNA, the CDR3 is TGTGCCACCTGGGACAGGCAGGGCGGATTGGAGAAGAAACTCTTT. Its translation: CATWDRQGGLEKKLF. The chain couples TRGV3 to TRGJ1 or TRGJ2. Here the J gene was assigned by germline matching of the DNA, as TCRdb has none. Germline assignment: CDR1 VTNTFY and CDR2 YDVSTARD (reference sequence). The CDR3 loop spans 15 amino acids. V trimming: 0 bases; J trimming: 10 bases; junction bases outside the gene matches: 15.

In its sample, this clone ranks as medium-sized (0.01 to 0.1%). No J gene call was made, and the V gene is TRGV2. Germline-derived CDR1 and CDR2 are EGSNGY and YDSYNSKV. The CDR3 is made up of 14 amino acids. The DNA of the CDR3 is TGTGCCACCTGGGACGGGCCGAGGCTTATTTCGCACCTCTTT. It specifies CATWDGPRLISHLF.

In its sample, this clone is medium-sized. As DNA, the CDR3 is TGTGCCACCTGGGACGGGCCCAATTTTTATTATAAGAAACTCTTT. It translates to CATWDGPNFYYKKLF. The chain recombines TRGV2 with TRGJ1 or TRGJ2. Because TCRdb records no J gene, it was assigned here through a match of the DNA to germline. CDR1 EGSNGY and CDR2 YDSYNSKV come from the germline V gene. J was trimmed by 3 bases and V by 0 bases; bases with no gene match: 8. This CDR3 contains 15 residues.

This clone ranks as medium-sized (0.01 to 0.1%). Within the sample, other DNA sequences also encode this same CDR3. The chain is built from TRGV2 and TRGJ1 or TRGJ2. TCRdb offers no J gene call, so here the DNA was matched to germline to obtain one. The germline V gene encodes CDR1 EGSNGY and CDR2 YDSYNSKV. The CDR3 runs 13 residues. V was pared by 0 bases and J by 4 bases, with 3 bases of the junction left unmatched. The CDR3 sequence is CATWDGPYYKKLF. The CDR3 nucleotides are TGTGCCACCTGGGACGGGCCCTATTATAAGAAACTCTTT.

This clone is medium-sized in the sample. V is TRGV2 and J is TRGJP2. Here the J gene was assigned by germline matching of the DNA, as TCRdb has none. The CDR3 spans 16 residues. J was trimmed by 6 bases and V by 6 bases; bases with no gene match: 16. CDR1 is EGSNGY, CDR2 YDSYNSKV, per germline. The chain's CDR3 is CATWSSGSGGDWIKTF. In DNA, the CDR3 is TGTGCCACCTGGAGTTCGGGCTCTGGTGGTGATTGGATCAAGACGTTT.

Many counts were recorded for this clone. The chain couples TRGV9 to TRGJ1 or TRGJ2. Since TCRdb gives no J gene, matching the DNA to germline was used here to assign it. Germline trimming cut 0 bases from V and 3 bases from J; bases unmatched to any gene: 5. The CDR3 is 14 amino acids. In germline, CDR1 is GITISATS, CDR2 ISYDGTV (reference sequence). CDR3 loop: CALWEVQSYYKKLF. The CDR3 region has the DNA TGTGCCTTGTGGGAGGTGCAGAGTTATTATAAGAAACTCTTT.

By share, this clone counts as medium-sized (0.01 to 0.1%). The chain joins TRGV9 to TRGJP. No J gene is reported in TCRdb; it was inferred here by comparing the DNA with germline. Trimming cost V 2 bases and J 4 bases; bases outside gene matches: 11. CDR1 and CDR2 (germline): GITISATS, ISYDGTV (reference sequence). CDR3 length: 19 amino acids. Here the CDR3 reads CALWEAKNRQELGKKIKVF. CDR3 nucleotides: TGTGCCTTGTGGGAGGCGAAAAACCGACAAGAGTTGGGCAAAAAAATCAAGGTATTT.

This clone is labeled as large. One junction end does not reproduce the germline sequence, and a read error may be involved. The gene calls are TRGV9 and TRGJ1 or TRGJ2. The J gene was not available in TCRdb and was assigned here by matching the DNA to germline segments. The CDR3 contains 11 residues. Looked up from germline, CDR1 is GITISATS and CDR2 is ISYDGTV (reference sequence). The DNA for the CDR3 is TGTGCCCCGTGGAATCATTATAAGAAACTCTTT. It is translated as CAPWNHYKKLF.

By share, this clone ranks as medium-sized. In DNA, the CDR3 is TGTGCCACCCAGCACGGTAAGAAACTCTTT. This encodes CATQHGKKLF. The chain joins TRGV2 to TRGJ1 or TRGJ2. The J gene comes from matching the DNA to germline here; TCRdb lacks it. The CDR3 contains 10 residues. V was clipped by 9 bases and J by 9 bases; unmatched bases: 8. The germline V gene encodes CDR1 EGSNGY and CDR2 YDSYNSKV.

Note on this clone: The DNA is left out, because the CDR3 cannot be placed on it with certainty; the CDR3 is given as TCRdb lists it. TRGV2 is the V gene, and the J gene was not called. From germline, CDR1 is EGSNGY and CDR2 YDSYNSKV. Both ends counted, the CDR3 spans 19 residues. This CDR3 is CATWDGRGIRNSLAVEQHF.

Judged by abundance, this clone is medium-sized. This chain uses TRGV9 with TRGJP. TCRdb supplies no J gene; here it was assigned by aligning the nucleotide sequence to germline. This CDR3 has 16 amino acids. The V gene end was trimmed by 2 bases and the J gene end by 4 bases; junction bases not matched to a gene: 2. Germline V gene data show CDR1 as GITISATS and CDR2 as ISYDGTV (reference sequence). CDR3 protein: CALWEDQELGKKIKVF. DNA for the CDR3: TGTGCCTTGTGGGAGGATCAAGAGTTGGGCAAAAAAATCAAGGTATTT.

In this sample, this clone is medium-sized. The V gene is TRGV8, the J gene TRGJ1 or TRGJ2. In the absence of a J gene in TCRdb, the DNA was matched to germline to assign it here. This CDR3 is built from 11 residues. The germline gives CDR1 VENAVY, CDR2 YDSYNSRV. J lost 6 bases, V lost 5 bases, and 4 bases had no gene match. The DNA for the CDR3 is TGTGCCACCTGGGGCTCTTATAAGAAACTCTTT. Residues: CATWGSYKKLF.

As to this clone: TCRdb shows a much larger clone's protein in place of this DNA's translation, and the two differ at residue 5, likely through a read error; the protein shown is translated from the DNA. The chain carries TRGV2 and TRGJP2. TCRdb offers no J gene call, so here the DNA was matched to germline to obtain one. Germline lookup yields CDR1 EGSNGY and CDR2 YDSYNSKV. The CDR3 runs to 15 residues. The CDR3 reads CATWGGPGSDWIKTF. CDR3 nucleotides: TGTGCCACCTGGGGCGGGCCAGGTAGTGATTGGATCAAGACGTTT.

This clone was seen a handful of times. TCRdb's listed protein matches a much larger clone and diverges from this DNA's translation at residue 4, likely through a read error; the protein shown comes from the DNA. The V call is TRGV2, the J call TRGJP1. Since TCRdb gives no J gene, matching the DNA to germline was used here to assign it. Germline trimming cut 9 bases from V and 7 bases from J; bases unmatched to any gene: 5. CDR1 and CDR2 from the germline V gene are EGSNGY and YDSYNSKV. CDR3 size: 11 residues. CDR3: CATRVGWFKIF. DNA for the CDR3: TGTGCCACCCGGGTTGGTTGGTTCAAGATATTT.

By sample fraction, this clone is medium-sized. The chain couples TRGV2 to TRGJ1 or TRGJ2. The J gene was missing in TCRdb and was found by matching the end of the DNA to germline. J gave up 12 bases and V 0 bases, and 8 bases lay outside the gene matches. The CDR3 totals 12 residues. The germline gives CDR1 EGSNGY, CDR2 YDSYNSKV. CDR3 sequence reads: CATWDGPGRKLF. As DNA, the CDR3 is TGTGCCACCTGGGACGGGCCGGGGAGGAAACTCTTT.

The genes are TRGV9 and TRGJP. In the absence of a J gene in TCRdb, the DNA was matched to germline to assign it here. The CDR3 runs to 16 residues. CDR1 GITISATS and CDR2 ISYDGTV come from the germline V gene (reference sequence). The V and J ends lost 3 bases and 5 bases, in that order; junction bases with no gene match: 4. The CDR3 loop is CALWEMEELGKKIKVF. CDR3 nucleotides: TGTGCCTTGTGGGAGATGGAAGAGTTGGGCAAAAAAATCAAGGTATTT.

This clone was recorded many times. The chain uses TRGV8 and TRGJ1 or TRGJ2. The J gene is absent in TCRdb and was assigned here via DNA matching to germline. V trimming: 3 bases; J trimming: 5 bases; junction bases outside the gene matches: 7. Per germline, CDR1 VENAVY and CDR2 YDSYNSRV. This CDR3 is built from 13 residues. This CDR3 reads CATWDPSHYKKLF. The CDR3 DNA is TGTGCCACCTGGGATCCCTCCCATTATAAGAAACTCTTT.

By share of the sample, this clone is medium-sized. The gene calls are TRGV3 and TRGJ1 or TRGJ2. The J gene is absent in TCRdb and was assigned here via DNA matching to germline. CDR1 VTNTFY and CDR2 YDVSTARD come from the germline V gene (reference sequence). The V and J ends lost 5 bases and 6 bases, in that order; junction bases with no gene match: 10. The CDR3 length is 13 residues. In DNA, the CDR3 is TGTGCCACCTGGGTTTTGCGCTGTTATAAGAAACTCTTT. It translates to CATWVLRCYKKLF.

This clone is medium-sized by share. The chain has TRGV8 and TRGJ1 or TRGJ2. The J gene was missing in TCRdb and was found by matching the end of the DNA to germline. Germline CDR1 VENAVY, CDR2 YDSYNSRV. This CDR3 region has 13 residues. V lost 3 bases to trimming and J lost 4 bases; unmatched junction nucleotides: 6. CDR3 DNA: TGTGCCACCTGGGATGGCGGCTATTATAAGAAACTCTTT. It translates to CATWDGGYYKKLF.